Listed below are T cell receptor beta chains from one sample, sequenced in a study of CD8 T cells in ankylosing spondylitis. MiXCR, applied by TCRdb to the 5' RACE reads, yields one record per CDR3 protein. In the table there are about 240,000 distinct CDR3 sequences, 9.5% to 12% of which are singletons. Sequencing input: blood, either unsorted or a sorted T cell fraction (not recorded which). The receptor set was obtained from a male donor with ankylosing spondylitis or in good health (not recorded which). The CDR3 runs from the conserved cysteine through the conserved F or W. Each record gives: D gene, J gene, V gene, clone size, CDR3 protein, CDR3 DNA. D genes are given only for firm matches. A row's size may be missing; if present it is once, few, many or a size class.

d_gene: -
j_gene: TRBJ2-3
v_gene: TRBV5-1
abundance: many
CDR3aa: CASSLRGSTDTQYF
CDR3nt: TGCGCCAGCAGCTTGAGAGGGAGCACAGATACGCAGTATTTT

d_gene: TRBD2
j_gene: TRBJ2-2
v_gene: TRBV5-1
abundance: many
CDR3aa: CASSGRASYTGELFF
CDR3nt: TGCGCCAGCAGCGGGAGGGCATCTTACACCGGGGAGCTGTTTTTT

d_gene: TRBD1
j_gene: TRBJ2-5
v_gene: TRBV5-1
abundance: many
CDR3aa: CASSPVGRGLETQYF
CDR3nt: TGCGCCAGCAGCCCAGTGGGCAGGGGGCTAGAGACCCAGTACTTC

d_gene: -
j_gene: TRBJ1-2
v_gene: TRBV7-9
abundance: -
CDR3aa: CASSLDLDGYTF
CDR3nt: TGTGCCAGCAGCTTAGACCTAGATGGCTACACCTTC

d_gene: -
j_gene: TRBJ2-5
v_gene: TRBV21-1
abundance: -
CDR3aa: CASSTGLQETQYF
CDR3nt: TGTGCCAGCAGCACGGGACTTCAAGAGACCCAGTACTTC

d_gene: TRBD2
j_gene: TRBJ2-1
v_gene: TRBV6-5
abundance: many
CDR3aa: CASSSPGGDNEQFF
CDR3nt: TGTGCCAGCAGTTCCCCGGGGGGGGACAATGAGCAGTTCTTC

d_gene: -
j_gene: TRBJ1-2
v_gene: TRBV20-1
abundance: many
CDR3aa: CSANTESTLYGYTF
CDR3nt: TGCAGTGCTAATACAGAGAGCACCTTATATGGCTACACCTTC

d_gene: TRBD1
j_gene: TRBJ2-4
v_gene: TRBV7-9
abundance: many
CDR3aa: CASSLVSGTGDIQYF
CDR3nt: TGTGCCAGCAGCTTAGTCTCCGGGACAGGGGACATTCAGTACTTC

d_gene: -
j_gene: TRBJ2-1
v_gene: TRBV20-1
abundance: many
CDR3aa: CSSATGTRDEQFF
CDR3nt: TGCAGTTCAGCTACGGGCACTAGAGACGAGCAGTTCTTC

d_gene: -
j_gene: TRBJ2-5
v_gene: TRBV6-5
abundance: many
CDR3aa: CASSYSFPRAETQYF
CDR3nt: TGTGCCAGCAGTTACTCGTTCCCAAGGGCGGAGACCCAGTACTTC